This TCR beta chain originates from a study of cytomegalovirus exposure and HLA in healthy donors. About the study: An earlier analysis identified fewer than 130 million unique TCR beta sequences in some 170 million T cells. The study's findings and limits: For TCR beta chains, V- and J-gene trimming was later linked to a missense DCLRE1C variant. The classifier reportedly diagnosed cytomegalovirus status with high sensitivity and specificity.

Samples came from healthy bone marrow donors. The ends were cut back, 1 base at V and 2 bases at J, with 13 bases in the middle. The CDR3 runs 16 residues. Germline V gene sequence: CDR1 SEHNR, CDR2 FQNEAQ (reference sequence). On this clone itself: Its antigen is unknown.

A multiplex PCR was run with 60 Vbeta primers and 13 Jbeta primers. The data were produced by immunoSEQ multiplex PCR, yet TCRdb's version contains in-frame clones alone and is incomplete. The sample shows approximately 220,000 clones, 70% to 80% of them seen only once. This chain joins TRBV7-9 and TRBJ2-3, with D maybe TRBD1 (5 bases). The TCR sequence derives from a girl aged 2-10 years in good health and CMV-seronegative. The sequenced sample was PBMCs. In DNA, the CDR3 is TGTGCCAGCAGCTTAGGACGACAGATCTACACAGATACGCAGTATTTT. Residues: CASSLGRQIYTDTQYF. The variable domain in full, completed from reference TRBV7-9 and TRBJ2-3, reads DTGVSQNPRHKITKRGQNVTFRCDPISEHNRLYWYRQTLGQGPEFLTYFQNEAQLEKSRLLSDRFSAERPKGSFSTLEIQRTEQGDSAMYLCASSLGRQIYTDTQYFGPGTRLTVL.